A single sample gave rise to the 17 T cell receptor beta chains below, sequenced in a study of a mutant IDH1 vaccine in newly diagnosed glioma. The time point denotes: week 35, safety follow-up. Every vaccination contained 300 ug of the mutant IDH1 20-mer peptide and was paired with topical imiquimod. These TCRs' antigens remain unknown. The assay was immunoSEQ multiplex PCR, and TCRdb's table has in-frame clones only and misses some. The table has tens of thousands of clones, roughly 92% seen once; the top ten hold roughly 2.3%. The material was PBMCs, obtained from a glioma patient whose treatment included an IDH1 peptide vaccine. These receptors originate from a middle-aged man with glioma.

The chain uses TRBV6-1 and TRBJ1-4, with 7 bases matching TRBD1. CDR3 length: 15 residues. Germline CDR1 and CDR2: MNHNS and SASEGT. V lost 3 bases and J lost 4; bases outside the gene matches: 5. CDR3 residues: CASSESQGRNEKLFF. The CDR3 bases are TGTGCCAGCAGTGAGTCACAGGGGCGTAATGAAAAACTGTTTTTT.

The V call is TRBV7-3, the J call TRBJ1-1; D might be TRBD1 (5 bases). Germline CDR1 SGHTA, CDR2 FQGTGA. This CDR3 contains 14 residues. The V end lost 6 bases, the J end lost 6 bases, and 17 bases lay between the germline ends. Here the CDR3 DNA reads TGTGCCAGCAGTTCGTCCCCCCGGGGGTCTGAAGCTTTCTTT. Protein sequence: CASSSSPRGSEAFF. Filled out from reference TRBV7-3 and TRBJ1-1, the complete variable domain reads GAGVSQTPSNKVTEKGKYVELRCDPISGHTALYWYRQSLGQGPEFLIYFQGTGAADDSGLPNDRFFAVRPEGSVSTLKIQRTERGDSAVYLCASSSSPRGSEAFFGQGTRLTVV.

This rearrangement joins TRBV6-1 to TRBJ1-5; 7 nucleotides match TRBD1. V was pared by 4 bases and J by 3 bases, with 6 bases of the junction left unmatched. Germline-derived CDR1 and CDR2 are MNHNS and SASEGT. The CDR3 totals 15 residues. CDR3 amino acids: CASSVNRGTNQPQHF. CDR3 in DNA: TGTGCCAGCAGTGTAAACAGGGGCACCAATCAGCCCCAGCATTTT.

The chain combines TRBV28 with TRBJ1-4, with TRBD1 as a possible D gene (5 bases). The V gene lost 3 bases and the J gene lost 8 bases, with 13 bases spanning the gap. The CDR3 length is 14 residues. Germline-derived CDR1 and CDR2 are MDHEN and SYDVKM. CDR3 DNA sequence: TGTGCCAGCAGTTTCAGGGTTTTAGGGGAAAAACTGTTTTTT. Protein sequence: CASSFRVLGEKLFF.

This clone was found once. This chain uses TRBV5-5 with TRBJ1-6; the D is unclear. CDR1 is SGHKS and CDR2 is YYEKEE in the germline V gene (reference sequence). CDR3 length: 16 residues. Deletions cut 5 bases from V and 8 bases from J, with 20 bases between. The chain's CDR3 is CASRFGGHRSHSPLHF. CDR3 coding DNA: TGTGCCAGCAGGTTCGGAGGCCACCGTTCCCATTCACCCCTCCACTTT.

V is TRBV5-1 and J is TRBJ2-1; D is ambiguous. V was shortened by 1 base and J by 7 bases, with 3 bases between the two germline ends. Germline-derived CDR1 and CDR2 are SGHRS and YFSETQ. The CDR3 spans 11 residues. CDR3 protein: CASSLRNEQFF. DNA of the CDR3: TGCGCCAGCAGCTTGCGTAATGAGCAGTTCTTC.

The CDR3, as DNA: TGCGCCAGCAGCCAAGGAGGGAATCGATTCGAGCAGTACTTC. It yields the protein CASSQGGNRFEQYF. The V and J genes are TRBV4-1 and TRBJ2-7, with a possible D match to TRBD2 (5 bases). Per germline, CDR1 MGHRA and CDR2 YSYEKL. The CDR3 loop spans 14 amino acids. V lost 1 base to trimming and J lost 6 bases, with 13 bases between them.

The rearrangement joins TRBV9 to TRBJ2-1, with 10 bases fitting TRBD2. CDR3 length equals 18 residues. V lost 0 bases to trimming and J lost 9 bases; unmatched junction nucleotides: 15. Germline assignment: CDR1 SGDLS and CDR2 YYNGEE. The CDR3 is CASSVAPSQRGGSGEQFF. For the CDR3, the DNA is TGTGCCAGCAGCGTAGCTCCCTCTCAGCGGGGGGGTTCGGGTGAGCAGTTCTTC.

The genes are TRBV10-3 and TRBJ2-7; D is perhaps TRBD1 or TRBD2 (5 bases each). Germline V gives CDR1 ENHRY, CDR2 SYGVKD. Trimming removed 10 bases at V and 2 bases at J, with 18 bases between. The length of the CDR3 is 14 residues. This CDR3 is CANAGALGPYEQYF. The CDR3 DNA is TGTGCCAATGCCGGGGCCCTAGGTCCCTACGAGCAGTACTTC.

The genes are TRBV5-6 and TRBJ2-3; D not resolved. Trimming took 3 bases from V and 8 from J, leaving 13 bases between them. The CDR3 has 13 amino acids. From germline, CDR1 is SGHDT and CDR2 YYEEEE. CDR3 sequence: CASSSLLDLTQYF. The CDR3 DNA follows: TGTGCCAGCAGCTCATTACTTGACCTTACGCAGTATTTT.

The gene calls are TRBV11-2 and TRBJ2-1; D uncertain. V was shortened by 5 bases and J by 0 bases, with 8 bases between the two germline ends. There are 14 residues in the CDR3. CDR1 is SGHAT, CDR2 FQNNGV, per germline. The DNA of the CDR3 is TGTGCCAGCAGCCCGGACGTCTCCTACAATGAGCAGTTCTTC. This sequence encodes CASSPDVSYNEQFF.

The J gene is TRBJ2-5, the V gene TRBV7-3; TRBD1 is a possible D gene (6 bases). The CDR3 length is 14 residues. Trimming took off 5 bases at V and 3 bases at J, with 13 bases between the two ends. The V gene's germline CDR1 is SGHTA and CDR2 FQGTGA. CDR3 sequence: CASSPGHRKETQYF. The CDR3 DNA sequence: TGTGCCAGCAGCCCGGGACACAGAAAAGAGACCCAGTACTTC. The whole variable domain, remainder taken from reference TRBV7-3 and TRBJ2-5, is GAGVSQTPSNKVTEKGKYVELRCDPISGHTALYWYRQSLGQGPEFLIYFQGTGAADDSGLPNDRFFAVRPEGSVSTLKIQRTERGDSAVYLCASSPGHRKETQYFGPGTRLLVL.

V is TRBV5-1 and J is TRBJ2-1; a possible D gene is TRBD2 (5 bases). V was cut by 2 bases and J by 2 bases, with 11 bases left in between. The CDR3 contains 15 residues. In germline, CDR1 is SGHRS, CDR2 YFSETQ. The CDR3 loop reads CASSLGGTTYNEQFF. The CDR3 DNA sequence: TGCGCCAGCAGCTTAGGAGGTACTACCTACAATGAGCAGTTCTTC.

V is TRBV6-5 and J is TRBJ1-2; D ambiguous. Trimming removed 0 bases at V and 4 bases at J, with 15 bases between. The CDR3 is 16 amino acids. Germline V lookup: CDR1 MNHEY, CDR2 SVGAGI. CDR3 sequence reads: CASSYSGVRRSYGYTF. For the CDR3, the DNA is TGTGCCAGCAGTTACTCGGGAGTGCGTCGTTCCTATGGCTACACCTTC.

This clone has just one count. As DNA, the CDR3 is TGTGCCAGTAGTATAGGGGGACAGGGCTACAATGAGCAGTTCTTC. It encodes CASSIGGQGYNEQFF. The chain joins TRBV19 to TRBJ2-1; 9 nucleotides line up with TRBD1. Germline V CDR1 and CDR2: LNHDA, SQIVND (reference sequence). V gave up 1 base and J gave up 3 bases; unmatched junction bases: 1. The CDR3 consists of 15 residues.

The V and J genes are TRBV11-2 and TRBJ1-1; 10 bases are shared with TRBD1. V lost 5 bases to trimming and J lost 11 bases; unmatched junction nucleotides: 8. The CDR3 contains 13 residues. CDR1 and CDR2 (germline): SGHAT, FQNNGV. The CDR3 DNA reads TGTGCCAGCAGCGACAGGGGGCGAACCGGGGCTTTCTTT. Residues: CASSDRGRTGAFF.

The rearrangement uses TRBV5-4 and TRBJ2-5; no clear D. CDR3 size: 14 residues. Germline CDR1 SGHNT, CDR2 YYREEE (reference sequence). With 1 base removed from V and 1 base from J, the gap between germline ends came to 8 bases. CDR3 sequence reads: CASSLSTGQETQYF. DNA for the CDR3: TGTGCCAGCAGCTTGTCGACGGGCCAAGAGACCCAGTACTTC.